This T cell receptor beta chain was retrieved from a study of CD8+CD57+ T cells in acquired aplastic anemia. Study overall: Roughly 3.1 ug was the average amount of DNA from sorted CD4+ and CD8+ cells.

The germline gives CDR1 MGHDK, CDR2 SYGVNS. V was pared by 7 bases and J by 1 base, with 12 bases between. This CDR3 contains 14 residues. For CDR3 and TCR beta VDJ profiling, genomic DNA was the template used. Each CDR3 protein is one row after TCRdb ran MiXCR on the reads. The data show 160,000 or so distinct CDR3 sequences, around half seen once. Patients chosen for sequencing had shown CD8+CD57+ cell expansion by flow cytometry. Diagnosis of severe acquired aplastic anemia applied to all patients. All patients were therapy-naive when blood was sampled. The TCR originated in a human donor with aplastic anemia. The sequenced sample was sorted CD4+, CD8+, or CD8+CD57+ T cells (not recorded which) from PBMCs. The rearrangement links TRBV25-1 to TRBJ2-3; possible D gene TRBD1, 6 bases. CDR3 nucleotide sequence: TGTGCCAGCAAACCCTACAGGGGCACAGATACGCAGTATTTT. Translated, it gives CASKPYRGTDTQYF.